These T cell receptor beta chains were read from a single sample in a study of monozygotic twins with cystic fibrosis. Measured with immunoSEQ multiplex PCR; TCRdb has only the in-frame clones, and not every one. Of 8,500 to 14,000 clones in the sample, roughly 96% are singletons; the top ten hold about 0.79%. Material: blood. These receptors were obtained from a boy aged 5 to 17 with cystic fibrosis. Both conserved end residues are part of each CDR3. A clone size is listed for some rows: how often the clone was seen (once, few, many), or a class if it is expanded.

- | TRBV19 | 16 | CASSMRLAGGPDTQYF
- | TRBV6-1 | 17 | CASSGGTAEPVGYGYTF
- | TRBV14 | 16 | CASSQDPRPLGGGYTF
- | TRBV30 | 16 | CAWLNVGTGTSLKAFF
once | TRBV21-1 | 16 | CASRDVGGPRGDTQYF
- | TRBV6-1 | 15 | CASSEPTGGGSPLHF
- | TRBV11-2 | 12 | CASSLRGYEQYF
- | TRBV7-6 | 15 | CASSPSGTGLSPLHF
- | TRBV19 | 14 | CASSPRASASEQYF
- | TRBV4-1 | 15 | CASSQDPAIGNTIYF
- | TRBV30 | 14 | CACRGMGPNEKLFF
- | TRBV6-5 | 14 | CASSPRQGNTEAFF
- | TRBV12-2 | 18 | CASRLDYLAGDRYNEQFF
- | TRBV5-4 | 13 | CASSRGDITEAFF
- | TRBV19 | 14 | CASSGTVTNEKLFF
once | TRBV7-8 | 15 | CASSPRQGTHNEQFF
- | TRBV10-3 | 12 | CAISGGGDTQYF
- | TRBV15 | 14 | CATSRREAFYGYTF
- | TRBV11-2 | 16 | CASSSRKTGLGETQYF
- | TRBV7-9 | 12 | CASSLTGEKLFF
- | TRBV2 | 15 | CASEIQGEGTDTQYF
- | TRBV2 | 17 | CASRKTSGGAGADTQYF
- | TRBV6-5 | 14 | CASSYTEMNTEAFF
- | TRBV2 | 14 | CASSEPKMNTEAFF
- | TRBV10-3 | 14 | CAISPGGVTYTQYF
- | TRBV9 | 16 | CASSHGTSGPPAQLFF
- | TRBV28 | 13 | CASRTVARTEAFF
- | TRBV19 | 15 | CASSIDQRYTGELFF
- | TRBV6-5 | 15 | CASSYSNQGRTEAFF
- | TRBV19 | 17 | CASSPGSGRGATYEQYF
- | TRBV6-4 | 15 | CASSASGGYENTQYF
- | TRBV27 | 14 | CASTPDRVYNEQFF
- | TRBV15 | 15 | CATSSYRGQNTEAFF
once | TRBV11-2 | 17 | CASSLGGGGSYNSPLHF
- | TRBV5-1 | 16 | CASSPEIGLATNEQFF
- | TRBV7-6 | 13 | CASSLELHQPQHF
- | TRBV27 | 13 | CASSLSNGVGQYF
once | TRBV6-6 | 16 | CASTFPEREGTDTQYF
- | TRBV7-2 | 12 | CASSLIRETQYF
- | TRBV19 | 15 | CASSRIQGSNQPQHF
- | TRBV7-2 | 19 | CASCPVVGRVIVGANVLTF
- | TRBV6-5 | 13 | CASRLDSSYEQYF
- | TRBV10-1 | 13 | CASSYRVRYEQYF
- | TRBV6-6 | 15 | CASSYGDRNRLPQHF
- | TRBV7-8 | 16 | CASSSRGGANTGELFF
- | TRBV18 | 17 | CASSRDPPGQGASPLHF
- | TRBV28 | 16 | CASSLYLGRNNQPQHF
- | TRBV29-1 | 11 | CSGGSSYEQYF
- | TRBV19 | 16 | CASSLDRDRGKTEAFF
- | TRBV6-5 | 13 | CASSYSTTGELFF